Sequencing of this T cell receptor (beta chain) was carried out in a study of blood T cell repertoires in COVID-19. Assay used: immunoSEQ multiplex PCR; TCRdb lists only in-frame clones, some missing. The sample lists 110,000 or so clones; around 85% were seen once. Seattle-derived patients entered the study during active infection and were followed longitudinally. The length of the CDR3 is 13 residues. V trimming: 6 bases; J trimming: 8 bases; junction bases outside the gene matches: 9. Per the germline V gene, CDR1 is KGHSH and CDR2 is LQKENI. This clonotype was obtained from a woman between 55 and 75 years old with COVID-19, enrolled during active disease. This chain connects TRBV18 to TRBJ1-2, with TRBD1 matching over 7 bases. Sequencing was done on a sample of peripheral blood. CDR3 sequence: CASSIDRVKGYTF. The CDR3 DNA follows: TGTGCCAGCTCCATCGACAGGGTTAAGGGCTACACCTTC. The variable domain in full, completed from reference TRBV18 and TRBJ1-2, reads NAGVMQNPRHLVRRRGQEARLRCSPMKGHSHVYWYRQLPEEGLKFMVYLQKENIIDESGMPKERFSAEFPKEGPSILRIQQVVRGDSAAYFCASSIDRVKGYTFGSGTRLTVV.